This T cell receptor beta chain was sequenced for a study of cytomegalovirus exposure and HLA in healthy donors. Overall study results and limits: TCR beta chains numbering 150 to 200 were designated cytomegalovirus-associated.

PCR was performed using 60 Vbeta and 13 Jbeta primers. Data came from immunoSEQ multiplex PCR; TCRdb stores just in-frame clones and leaves some out. Seen here are about 120,000 clones, about four fifths observed once, and the top ten hold 7.5% to 10%. As for this clone: Antigen unknown.

This receptor was taken from a female donor in good health and CMV-seropositive. Sequencing was performed on PBMCs.

CDR3: CAGAGSANEKLFF. The CDR3 DNA follows: TGTGCAGGAGCCGGATCCGCTAATGAAAAACTGTTTTTT. The V and J genes are TRBV6-5 and TRBJ1-4; no firm D call. The CDR3 consists of 13 residues. Germline V gene data show CDR1 as MNHEY and CDR2 as SVGAGI.